The 32 T cell receptor beta chains listed next were all sequenced from one sample in a study of sequential checkpoint blockade in melanoma. Treatment described: randomized to nivolumab then ipilimumab (arm A) or the reverse (arm B). TCRdb keeps only in-frame clones here, not all; method: immunoSEQ multiplex PCR. The table has 13,000 or so clones, approximately 82% seen once. Sequencing used CD8+ T cells sorted from blood (inferred from file names), obtained from a patient given nivolumab and ipilimumab in sequence. The receptors were gathered from a human donor with melanoma.

The V call is TRBV4-1, the J call TRBJ2-2; 14 nucleotides align to TRBD2. Losses at the gene ends were 4 bases for V and 7 bases for J; bases not matched to a gene: 5. In germline, CDR1 is MGHRA, CDR2 YSYEKL. This CDR3 contains 16 residues. The CDR3 loop is CASSPGTSGGHGELFF. Here the CDR3 DNA reads TGCGCCAGCAGCCCCGGGACTAGCGGGGGTCACGGGGAGCTGTTTTTT.

The chain joins TRBV19 to TRBJ2-7; TRBD1 is a possible D gene (5 bases). Deletions cut 7 bases from V and 3 bases from J, with 7 bases between. Germline V gene lookup returns CDR1 LNHDA and CDR2 SQIVND (reference sequence). CDR3 length: 11 residues. CDR3 residues: CASTQGYEQYF. As DNA, the CDR3 is TGTGCCAGTACCCAGGGCTACGAGCAGTACTTC.

The chain combines TRBV9 with TRBJ2-5, with 7 bases identical to TRBD1. Losses at the gene ends were 4 bases for V and 1 base for J; bases not matched to a gene: 4. The CDR3 is made up of 14 amino acids. Germline CDR1 SGDLS, CDR2 YYNGEE. The CDR3 spells CASSSGTAQETQYF. The CDR3 nucleotides read TGTGCCAGCAGCTCAGGGACAGCCCAAGAGACCCAGTACTTC.

This chain connects TRBV9 to TRBJ1-2; D might be TRBD1 (5 bases). The germline CDR1 and CDR2 sequences are SGDLS and YYNGEE. Trimming took off 2 bases at V and 4 bases at J, with 9 bases between the two ends. CDR3 length equals 13 residues. CDR3 protein: CASSVGGVYGYTF. The CDR3 DNA sequence: TGTGCCAGCAGCGTGGGAGGGGTCTATGGCTACACCTTC.

This chain uses TRBV11-2 with TRBJ1-1; 9 nucleotides line up with TRBD1. The CDR3 totals 17 residues. Germline trimming cut 1 base from V and 5 bases from J; bases unmatched to any gene: 11. From germline, CDR1 is SGHAT and CDR2 FQNNGV. The chain's CDR3 is CASSLASVQGAWTEAFF. For the CDR3, the DNA is TGTGCCAGCAGCTTAGCCTCTGTACAGGGGGCGTGGACTGAAGCTTTCTTT.

DNA for the CDR3: TGTGCCAGCAGCCGGAGGGAGACCCACACAGATACGCAGTATTTT. This codes for CASSRRETHTDTQYF. The V call is TRBV5-4, the J call TRBJ2-3; D might be TRBD2 (6 bases). The CDR3 spans 15 residues. CDR1 and CDR2 from the germline V gene are SGHNT and YYREEE (reference sequence). V shed 4 bases and J shed 2 bases, with 14 bases lying between them. Full variable domain (outside the CDR3, taken from reference TRBV5-4 and TRBJ2-3): ETGVTQSPTHLIKTRGQQVTLRCSSQSGHNTVSWYQQALGQGPQFIFQYYREEENGRGNFPPRFSGLQFPNYSSELNVNALELDDSALYLCASSRRETHTDTQYFGPGTRLTVL.

The rearrangement links TRBV4-3 to TRBJ2-7, with 7 bases fitting TRBD2. The CDR3 contains 15 residues. The trim removed 3 bases at V and 1 base at J, leaving 6 bases unmatched. The V gene's germline CDR1 is LGHNA and CDR2 YSLEER. The CDR3 protein is CASSQGEGRSYEQYF. The DNA of the CDR3 is TGCGCCAGCAGCCAGGGGGAGGGCCGGTCCTACGAGCAGTACTTC.

CDR3 region: CASTPTVGWYEQYF. The CDR3, as DNA: TGTGCCAGCACCCCGACAGTGGGGTGGTACGAGCAGTACTTC. J is TRBJ2-7 and V is TRBV27; D is perhaps TRBD1 (5 bases). CDR1 is MNHEY, CDR2 SMNVEV, per germline (reference sequence). V dropped 7 bases and J dropped 4 bases, with 17 bases sitting between them. This CDR3 spans 14 amino acids.

V usage is TRBV9 and J usage is TRBJ2-7; D might be TRBD1 (7 bases). The CDR3 extends over 16 amino acids. CDR1 and CDR2 from the germline V gene are SGDLS and YYNGEE. V gave up 3 bases and J gave up 5 bases, with 21 bases separating them. The CDR3 is CASSAGTVTPGDEQYF. In DNA form, the CDR3 reads TGTGCCAGCAGCGCCGGGACAGTTACCCCGGGGGACGAGCAGTACTTC.

V usage is TRBV21-1 and J usage is TRBJ2-1; the table's D call of TRBD2 was not tested on the DNA. TRBV21-1 is an annotated pseudogene. The CDR3 has 13 amino acids. The CDR3 region has the DNA TGTGCCAGCAATAAGTACAGCGGGAGGGAGCAGTTCTTC. Translated: CASNKYSGREQFF.

This clone was seen more than once but under ten times. The genes are TRBV5-7 and TRBJ2-7, with D uncertain. TRBV5-7 counts as an open reading frame of uncertain function. The V end lost 0 bases, the J end lost 2 bases, and 6 bases lay between the germline ends. This CDR3 comprises 13 residues. The DNA for the CDR3 is TGTGCCAGCAGCTTGGAACCTACCTACGAGCAGTACTTC. Its translation is CASSLEPTYEQYF.

The rearrangement links TRBV27 to TRBJ2-7, with 10 bases identical to TRBD2. This CDR3 region has 15 residues. CDR1 is MNHEY, CDR2 SMNVEV, per germline (reference sequence). Germline trimming cut 2 bases from V and 2 bases from J; bases unmatched to any gene: 3. In nucleotides, the CDR3 is TGTGCCAGCAGTTTAAGGACTAGCGGAACCTACGAGCAGTACTTC. Its protein product is CASSLRTSGTYEQYF.

V usage is TRBV10-1 and J usage is TRBJ2-7, with a possible D match to TRBD1 (6 bases). Germline CDR1 WNHNN, CDR2 SYGVQD (reference sequence). V was clipped by 2 bases and J by 3 bases, with 11 bases between them. The length of the CDR3 is 14 residues. The CDR3 nucleotides read TGCGCCAGCAGTGAGGGGACAAATTTCTACGAGCAGTACTTC. It yields the protein CASSEGTNFYEQYF.

This clone was seen just once. The genes are TRBV7-6 and TRBJ2-7, with TRBD2 matching 10 bases. Per the germline V gene, CDR1 is SGHVS and CDR2 is FNYEAQ. The V segment lost 3 bases and the J segment 4 bases; nucleotides outside the gene matches: 9. This CDR3 region has 16 residues. CDR3 amino acids: CASSLRPSGSLYEQYF. DNA for the CDR3: TGTGCCAGCAGCTTGCGGCCTAGCGGGAGTTTGTACGAGCAGTACTTC.

This clone was observed once. The rearrangement joins TRBV4-1 to TRBJ2-5, with D possibly matching TRBD2 (6 bases). The CDR3 contains 15 residues. The V end was cut by 4 bases, the J end by 2 bases, with 14 bases between. Per the germline V gene, CDR1 is MGHRA and CDR2 is YSYEKL. In DNA form, the CDR3 reads TGCGCCAGCAGCCTCAGGAGGGGAAGACAAGAGACCCAGTACTTC. It translates to CASSLRRGRQETQYF.

The rearrangement links TRBV7-9 to TRBJ2-3, with a possible D match to TRBD1 (5 bases). CDR1 and CDR2 (germline): SEHNR, FQNEAQ (reference sequence). The length of the CDR3 is 14 residues. The V gene lost 3 bases and the J gene lost 5 bases, with 12 bases spanning the gap. The CDR3 nucleotides read TGTGCCAGCAGCTTTCAGGGCGCTAGAGATACGCAGTATTTT. Its protein is CASSFQGARDTQYF. Variable domain in full (rest from reference TRBV7-9 and TRBJ2-3): DTGVSQNPRHKITKRGQNVTFRCDPISEHNRLYWYRQTLGQGPEFLTYFQNEAQLEKSRLLSDRFSAERPKGSFSTLEIQRTEQGDSAMYLCASSFQGARDTQYFGPGTRLTVL.

CDR3 protein: CASSPRQGLNQPQHF. For the CDR3, the DNA is TGTGCCAGCTCACCACGACAGGGCCTCAATCAGCCCCAGCATTTT. J is TRBJ1-5 and V is TRBV18, with TRBD1 matching 7 bases. Germline V gene lookup returns CDR1 KGHSH and CDR2 LQKENI. This CDR3 contains 15 residues. V was clipped by 1 base and J by 3 bases; unmatched bases: 3.

This chain joins TRBV2 and TRBJ2-7, with 8 nucleotides matching TRBD2. J lost 3 bases, V lost 4 bases, and 5 bases had no gene match. Germline V lookup: CDR1 SNHLY, CDR2 FYNNEI. This CDR3 contains 14 residues. CDR3 amino acids: CASSGLAGSYEQYF. CDR3 in DNA: TGTGCCAGCAGTGGGCTAGCGGGCAGCTACGAGCAGTACTTC.

This clone was seen a few times. The rearrangement joins TRBV19 to TRBJ2-7; 8 bases agree with TRBD1. The CDR3 has 17 residues. Germline CDR1 LNHDA, CDR2 SQIVND (reference sequence). With 1 base clipped from V and 7 bases from J, the junction kept 15 bases outside the gene matches. The CDR3 reads CASSIGGAQGVPGEQYF. The CDR3 DNA reads as TGTGCCAGTAGTATAGGCGGGGCACAGGGGGTCCCGGGAGAGCAGTACTTC. The whole variable domain, remainder taken from reference TRBV19 and TRBJ2-7, is DGGITQSPKYLFRKEGQNVTLSCEQNLNHDAMYWYRQDPGQGLRLIYYSQIVNDFQKGDIAEGYSVSREKKESFPLTVTSAQKNPTAFYLCASSIGGAQGVPGEQYFGPGTRLTVT.

The V and J genes are TRBV28 and TRBJ1-5; D perhaps matches TRBD1 (6 bases). V lost 6 bases, J lost 5 bases, and 14 bases lay in between. Germline V lookup: CDR1 MDHEN, CDR2 SYDVKM. The CDR3 spans 14 residues. CDR3 in amino acids: CASSPIKGDQPQHF. The CDR3 DNA reads as TGTGCCAGCAGCCCAATTAAGGGGGATCAGCCCCAGCATTTT.

This clone occurred a few times. CDR3 protein: CASSLGAGPSYEQYF. CDR3 sequence (DNA): TGTGCCAGCAGCTTGGGTGCGGGCCCCTCCTACGAGCAGTACTTC. V gene TRBV5-7 combines with J gene TRBJ2-7, with a possible D match to TRBD2 (5 bases). TRBV5-7 is placed among ORFs of uncertain function. The CDR3 length is 15 residues. The germline V and J ends were trimmed by 0 bases and 0 bases, with 10 bases remaining between them.

The genes are TRBV14 and TRBJ2-1, with D uncertain. Germline V gives CDR1 SGHDN, CDR2 FVKESK. The CDR3 length is 12 residues. Trimming pared 4 bases from V and 8 bases from J, leaving 9 bases between. The CDR3 spells CASSPISDEQFF. The CDR3 nucleotides read TGTGCCAGCAGCCCAATTTCGGATGAGCAGTTCTTC.

The CDR3 DNA sequence: TGTGCCAGCAGTTTGAAAGGAGCTAGGGGCTACACCTTC. Its translation: CASSLKGARGYTF. The rearrangement joins TRBV27 to TRBJ1-2; D gene uncertain. V gave up 3 bases and J gave up 8 bases, with 13 bases separating them. CDR3 length equals 13 residues. CDR1 is MNHEY, CDR2 SMNVEV, per germline (reference sequence).

The chain recombines TRBV14 with TRBJ1-2; possibly TRBD1 for D (6 bases). The CDR3 is made up of 15 amino acids. Germline loops: CDR1 SGHDN, CDR2 FVKESK. V lost 0 bases and J 4 bases, leaving 12 bases between the germline ends. The CDR3 DNA is TGTGCCAGCAGCCAAGATTGGGGGGGCGGCTATGGCTACACCTTC. Protein product: CASSQDWGGGYGYTF.

The chain joins TRBV7-9 to TRBJ2-1, with D possibly matching TRBD1 (5 bases). Per the germline V gene, CDR1 is SEHNR and CDR2 is FQNEAQ (reference sequence). This CDR3 has 11 residues. Trimming took 3 bases from V and 10 from J, leaving 7 bases between them. The DNA for the CDR3 is TGTGCCAGCAGCTTCAACAGGGAGCAGTTCTTC. Translated: CASSFNREQFF.

The V and J genes are TRBV6-5 and TRBJ2-1; tentatively, D is TRBD1 (7 bases). Germline assignment: CDR1 MNHEY and CDR2 SVGAGI. Trimming left V 2 bases short and J 3 bases short, with 11 bases between. This CDR3 comprises 15 residues. The DNA for the CDR3 is TGTGCCAGCAGTTACCGACAGGGAGGCTACAATGAGCAGTTCTTC. This sequence encodes CASSYRQGGYNEQFF.

The chain links TRBV5-1 to TRBJ2-5; 7 bases line up with TRBD2. The J call is doubtful: the DNA matches TRBJ2-7 better. The length of the CDR3 is 14 residues. The germline gives CDR1 SGHRS, CDR2 YFSETQ. CDR3 sequence (DNA): TGCGCCAGCAGCGACGTCGGGGGGACCCACGAGCAGTACTTC. It is translated as CASSDVGGTHEQYF.

The chain uses TRBV4-2 and TRBJ1-2; weak D call: TRBD1 (6 bases). Trimming removed 1 base at V and 8 bases at J, with 14 bases between. The CDR3 loop spans 14 amino acids. Germline loops: CDR1 LGHNA, CDR2 YNFKEQ. The CDR3 is CASSQAGGRDGYTF. For the CDR3, the DNA is TGTGCCAGCAGCCAAGCGGGGGGGCGCGACGGCTACACCTTC.

The chain combines TRBV28 with TRBJ2-7; 11 nucleotides align to TRBD2. The ends lost 4 bases at V and 5 bases at J; junction bases unmatched: 19. CDR1 is MDHEN and CDR2 is SYDVKM in the germline V gene. This CDR3 has 19 amino acids. The CDR3 is CASSSIRGSGRAGTHEQYF. CDR3 coding DNA: TGTGCCAGCAGTTCAATACGGGGTAGCGGGAGGGCCGGTACCCACGAGCAGTACTTC.

This clone showed up just once. The chain uses TRBV28 and TRBJ2-5; 7 nucleotides line up with TRBD2. Per the germline V gene, CDR1 is MDHEN and CDR2 is SYDVKM. CDR3 length equals 12 residues. V lost 8 bases and J lost 4; bases outside the gene matches: 4. CDR3 sequence reads: CASWGGGETQYF. As DNA, the CDR3 is TGTGCCAGCTGGGGGGGAGGAGAGACCCAGTACTTC. Complete variable domain (other parts from reference TRBV28 and TRBJ2-5): DVKVTQSSRYLVKRTGEKVFLECVQDMDHENMFWYRQDPGLGLRLIYFSYDVKMKEKGDIPEGYSVSREKKERFSLILESASTNQTSMYLCASWGGGETQYFGPGTRLLVL.

The rearrangement links TRBV4-1 to TRBJ2-3, with TRBD2 matching 10 bases. This CDR3 spans 15 amino acids. CDR1 is MGHRA and CDR2 is YSYEKL in the germline V gene. V shed 2 bases and J 6 bases; nucleotides not matched to a gene: 5. The CDR3 DNA sequence: TGCGCCAGCAGCCAAAGCGGGGGGGCCGGGGATACGCAGTATTTT. Amino acid sequence: CASSQSGGAGDTQYF.

J is TRBJ2-2 and V is TRBV6-1, with 8 bases lining up with TRBD1. The length of the CDR3 is 15 residues. Per the germline V gene, CDR1 is MNHNS and CDR2 is SASEGT. V gave up 3 bases and J gave up 6 bases; unmatched junction bases: 6. This chain's CDR3 is CASSDGQGVAGELFF. CDR3 sequence (DNA): TGTGCCAGCAGTGACGGACAGGGAGTCGCCGGGGAGCTGTTTTTT.